This is a list of T cell receptor beta chains from one sample in a study of blood T cells in healthy people across ages. TCRdb independently ran MiXCR on the 5' RACE reads; one entry per CDR3 protein. This repertoire shows about 1,400,000 distinct CDR3 sequences, roughly 40% found once; its top ten account for roughly 7.7%. The sample taken for sequencing was blood. These receptors were obtained from a woman aged 18 to 35 in good health. The CDR3 runs from the conserved cysteine through the conserved F or W. Fields, in order: V gene, J gene, CDR3 protein.

V: TRBV3-1
J: TRBJ2-3
CDR3: CASSQDKYRAEARDTQYF

V: TRBV20-1
J: TRBJ2-3
CDR3: CSTKGGVADTQYF

V: TRBV20-1
J: TRBJ2-7
CDR3: CSAGTSRGGYEQYF

V: TRBV20-1
J: TRBJ2-5
CDR3: CSTAWTANGETQYF

V: TRBV6-1
J: TRBJ1-6
CDR3: CASGENSPLHF

V: TRBV20-1
J: TRBJ1-4
CDR3: CSARDPGELFF

V: TRBV5-1
J: TRBJ2-5
CDR3: CASSLFIVQETQYF

V: TRBV25-1
J: TRBJ1-4
CDR3: CASKGTGPEKLFF

V: TRBV27
J: TRBJ2-3
CDR3: CASSSPRGGASSTDTQYF

V: TRBV20-1
J: TRBJ2-7
CDR3: CSATKPAGTAFYEQYF

V: TRBV6-5
J: TRBJ2-3
CDR3: CASSSSGKGIQDTQYF

V: TRBV7-9
J: TRBJ1-2
CDR3: CASSLEDRGYGYTF

V: TRBV4-2
J: TRBJ2-7
CDR3: CASSPSRGQPDEQYF

V: TRBV10-3
J: TRBJ2-1
CDR3: CAISEGGDNEQFF

V: TRBV24-1
J: TRBJ2-1
CDR3: CATSDSLPGEQFF

V: TRBV6-5
J: TRBJ1-2
CDR3: CASSYGGLSYGYTF

V: TRBV21-1
J: TRBJ2-1
CDR3: CASSSLADYNEQFF

V: TRBV15
J: TRBJ2-5
CDR3: CATRKQETQYF

V: TRBV4-1
J: TRBJ2-7
CDR3: CASSQDSGGSYEQYF

V: TRBV29-1
J: TRBJ2-1
CDR3: CSVVAGGLNEQFF

V: TRBV28
J: TRBJ2-3
CDR3: CASTGGPADTQYF

V: TRBV12-3/TRBV12-4
J: TRBJ1-1
CDR3: CASSLARGAGAEAFF

V: TRBV5-1
J: TRBJ2-5
CDR3: CASSVIAGGTETQYF

V: TRBV29-1
J: -
CDR3: CSVDNSGLAYNEQYF

V: TRBV6-1
J: TRBJ2-1
CDR3: CASKSQGISPRNEQFF

V: TRBV15
J: TRBJ1-1
CDR3: CATSRDQGGRAFF

V: TRBV18
J: TRBJ2-7
CDR3: CASSSNNRGEQYF

V: TRBV20-1
J: TRBJ1-5
CDR3: CSALLRKSGSNQPQHF

V: TRBV29-1
J: TRBJ2-2
CDR3: CSVVAGNANTGELFF

V: TRBV5-1
J: TRBJ2-1
CDR3: CASSSGTSAQLSYNEQFF

V: TRBV12-3/TRBV12-4
J: TRBJ2-5
CDR3: CASRGTMRETQYF

V: TRBV2
J: TRBJ2-7
CDR3: CASSGDATRSYEQYF

V: TRBV12-5
J: TRBJ1-5
CDR3: CASGQGTNNQPQHF

V: TRBV29-1
J: TRBJ2-7
CDR3: CSAVNGGPSYEQYF

V: TRBV20-1
J: TRBJ2-5
CDR3: CSAVLSETQYF

V: TRBV4-1
J: TRBJ1-5
CDR3: CASSQRQGRDSNQPQHF

V: TRBV12-3/TRBV12-4
J: TRBJ2-1
CDR3: CASRSERGEQFF

V: TRBV3-1
J: TRBJ1-4
CDR3: CASSRSISLVANEKLFF

V: TRBV6-1
J: TRBJ1-2
CDR3: CASSEPTASYGYTF

V: TRBV20-1
J: TRBJ2-3
CDR3: CSARTGASVTDTQYF

V: TRBV6-2/TRBV6-3
J: TRBJ2-7
CDR3: CASSYGVYRSYEQYF

V: TRBV12-3/TRBV12-4
J: TRBJ2-1
CDR3: CASRPSGRGNEQFF

V: TRBV20-1
J: TRBJ2-3
CDR3: CSAASPTSGSRDTQYF

V: TRBV3-1
J: TRBJ2-3
CDR3: CASSQGNWIAGHSTDTQYF

V: TRBV5-1
J: TRBJ2-3
CDR3: CASSLYGYGDTQYF

V: TRBV12-3/TRBV12-4
J: TRBJ2-1
CDR3: CASSRGGDEQFF

V: TRBV6-1
J: TRBJ2-5
CDR3: CASSEVSSGRETQYF

V: TRBV6-2/TRBV6-3
J: TRBJ2-4
CDR3: CASRRITDYGQYF

V: TRBV12-3/TRBV12-4
J: TRBJ2-7
CDR3: CASSSTGFRYEQYF

V: TRBV20-1
J: TRBJ2-1
CDR3: CSAATGVDEQFF

V: TRBV6-5
J: TRBJ2-2
CDR3: CASSYGGGRIGELFF

V: TRBV7-3
J: TRBJ2-6
CDR3: CASSSTGVVAAGANVLTF

V: TRBV11-2
J: TRBJ2-3
CDR3: CASSTRTSGATDTQYF

V: TRBV12-3/TRBV12-4
J: TRBJ2-7
CDR3: CASSLGPGSLPYEQYF

V: TRBV7-2
J: TRBJ1-2
CDR3: CASSLIPGTGGYGYTF